This T cell receptor (beta chain) came from a study of CD8 T cells in Susac syndrome. CDR1 SNHLY and CDR2 FYNNEI come from the germline V gene. The CDR3 sequence is 12 residues long. Between the trimmed V and J ends, which lost 8 bases and 5 bases, there was a span of 11 bases. RNA, at roughly 0.45 to 1 ug, was reverse transcribed with random hexamers. The method of amplification for TCR beta CDR3 was immunoSEQ multiplex PCR, covering 54 Vbeta and 13 Jbeta. TCRdb analysed the immunoSEQ multiplex PCR reads with MiXCR anew, one entry per CDR3 protein. The table lists some 190,000 distinct CDR3 sequences, 95% of them singletons.

V usage is TRBV2 and J usage is TRBJ2-3; tentative D call: TRBD2 (6 bases). This TCR came from a human donor in good health. The sequencing input was CD4+ T cells from PBMCs. The CDR3 protein is CASRESVDTQYF. The CDR3 DNA reads TGTGCCAGCCGGGAGTCCGTAGATACGCAGTATTTT. The full variable domain, its missing parts supplied by reference TRBV2 and TRBJ2-3, is EPEVTQTPSHQVTQMGQEVILRCVPISNHLYFYWYRQILGQKVEFLVSFYNNEISEKSEIFDDQFSVERPDGSNFTLKIRSTKLEDSAMYFCASRESVDTQYFGPGTRLTVL.